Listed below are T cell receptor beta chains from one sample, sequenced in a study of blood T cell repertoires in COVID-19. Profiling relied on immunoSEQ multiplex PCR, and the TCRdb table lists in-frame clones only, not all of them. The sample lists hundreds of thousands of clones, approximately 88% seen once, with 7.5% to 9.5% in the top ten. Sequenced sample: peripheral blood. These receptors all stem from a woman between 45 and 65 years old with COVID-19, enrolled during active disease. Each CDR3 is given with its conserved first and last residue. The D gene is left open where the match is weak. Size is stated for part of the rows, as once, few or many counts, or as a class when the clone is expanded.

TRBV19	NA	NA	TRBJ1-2	TGTGCCAGTAGTGACAGGATCTATGGCTACACCTTC	CASSDRIYGYTF
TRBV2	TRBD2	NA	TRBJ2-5	TGTGCCAGCAGTGAAGCGGGGGGGTTTTGGGAGACCCAGTACTTC	CASSEAGGFWETQYF
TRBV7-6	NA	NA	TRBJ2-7	TGTGCCAGCAGCCCCTACGGGGGACCCTACGAGCAGTACTTC	CASSPYGGPYEQYF
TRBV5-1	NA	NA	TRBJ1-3	TGCGCCAGCAGCCCTCAGGGTAGCTCTGGAAACACCATATATTTT	CASSPQGSSGNTIYF
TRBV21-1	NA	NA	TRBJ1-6	TGTGCCAGCAGCTCGCCGCAGGGGCCCTATAATTCACCCCTCCACTTT	CASSSPQGPYNSPLHF
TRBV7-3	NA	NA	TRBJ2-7	TGTGCCAGCAGCTTAGGTCAGGGGCCTCCCTACGAGCAGTACTTC	CASSLGQGPPYEQYF
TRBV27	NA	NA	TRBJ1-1	TGTGCCAGCAGTTTGGCAGGGAGGGGCACTGAAGCTTTCTTT	CASSLAGRGTEAFF
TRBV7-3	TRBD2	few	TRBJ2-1	TGTGCCAGCACCGATCGGGGGGGCCTCTACAATGAGCAGTTCTTC	CASTDRGGLYNEQFF
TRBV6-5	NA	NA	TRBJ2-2	TGTGCCAGCAGTTACGGGGGCCCCGGGGAGCTGTTTTTT	CASSYGGPGELFF
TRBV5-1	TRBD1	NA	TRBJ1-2	TGCGCCAGCAGCTTGGTCCTTTCCCACAGGGGTAAGGATGGCTACACCTTC	CASSLVLSHRGKDGYTF
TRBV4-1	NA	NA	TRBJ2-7	TGCGCCAGCAGCCAAGTTTACGGGACACCCTACGAGCAGTACTTC	CASSQVYGTPYEQYF
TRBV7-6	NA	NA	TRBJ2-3	TGTGCCAGCAGTCAAGGGGGGGGGCATTCAGATACGCAGTATTTT	CASSQGGGHSDTQYF
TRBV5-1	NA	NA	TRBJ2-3	TGCGCCAGCACCCGGAGGGGGGGGAACACAGATACGCAGTATTTT	CASTRRGGNTDTQYF
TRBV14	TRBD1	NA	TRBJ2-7	TGTGCCAGCAGCCTCAGGGGGCTCTCGGGGGAGCAGTACTTC	CASSLRGLSGEQYF
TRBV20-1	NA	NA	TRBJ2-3	TGCAGTGCTAGTAATCCTATGGTCACAGATACGCAGTATTTT	CSASNPMVTDTQYF
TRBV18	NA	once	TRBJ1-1	TGTGCCAGCCTAACAAATACGAGGTCTATGGCTTTCTTT	CASLTNTRSMAFF
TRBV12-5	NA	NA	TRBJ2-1	TGTGCTAGTGGTTTGGTATCTTTCAATGAGCAGTTCTTC	CASGLVSFNEQFF
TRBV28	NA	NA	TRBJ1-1	TGTGCCACCTATTCCACAGGGTGGATCACTGAAGCTTTCTTT	CATYSTGWITEAFF
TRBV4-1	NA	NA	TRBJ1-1	TGCGCCAGCAGCCAAGATCGAACCTATGGGAGAACTGAAGCTTTCTTT	CASSQDRTYGRTEAFF
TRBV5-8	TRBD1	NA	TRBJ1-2	TGTGCCAGCAGGCGGACAGGAGTCTATGGCTACACCTTC	CASRRTGVYGYTF
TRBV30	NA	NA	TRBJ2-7	TGTGCCTGGAGTGCGGACAGACGCTCCTACGAGCAGTACTTC	CAWSADRRSYEQYF
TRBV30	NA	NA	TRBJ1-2	TGTGCCTGGCAGGGGACGGAATCGACTCTTAACTATGGCTACACCTTC	CAWQGTESTLNYGYTF
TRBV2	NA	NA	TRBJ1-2	TGTGCCAGCAGTGAGAGTTTAAGTGGAGTAGACTATGGCTACACCTTC	CASSESLSGVDYGYTF
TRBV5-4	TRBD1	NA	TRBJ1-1	TGTGCCAGCAGCTTGGGGACAGGGGGCTGGTCCACGGTCACTGAAGCTTTCTTT	CASSLGTGGWSTVTEAFF
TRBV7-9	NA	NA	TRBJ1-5	TGTGCCAGCAGCCGAATTGGGGGAGGCGGAAGCAATCAGCCCCAGCATTTT	CASSRIGGGGSNQPQHF
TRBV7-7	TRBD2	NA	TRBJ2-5	TGTGCCAGCAGCTTGCTAGCGGGGGGAAACCAAGAGACCCAGTACTTC	CASSLLAGGNQETQYF
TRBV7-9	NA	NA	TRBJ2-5	TGTGCCAGCAGCTTGGCAGAGACCCAGTACTTC	CASSLAETQYF
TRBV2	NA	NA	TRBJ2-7	TGTGCCAGCAGCTCACAGGTTATCTCCTACGAGCAGTACTTC	CASSSQVISYEQYF
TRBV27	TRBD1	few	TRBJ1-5	TGTGCCAGCAGTTTTGGACAGGGGTTTCAGCCCCAGCATTTT	CASSFGQGFQPQHF
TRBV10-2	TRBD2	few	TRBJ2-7	TGCGCCAGCAGTGGTTCGGGAGGACCCTACGAGCAGTACTTC	CASSGSGGPYEQYF
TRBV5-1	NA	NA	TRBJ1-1	TGCGCCAGCAGCTTCCACTCCACTGAAGCTTTCTTT	CASSFHSTEAFF
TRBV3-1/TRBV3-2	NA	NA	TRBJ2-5	TGTGCCAGCAGCCAAGATGACTTACCGGGGGATCAAGAGACCCAGTACTTC	CASSQDDLPGDQETQYF
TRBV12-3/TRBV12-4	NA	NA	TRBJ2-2	TGTGCCAGCAGCCGTACCGGGGAGCTGTTTTTT	CASSRTGELFF
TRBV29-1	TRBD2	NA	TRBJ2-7	TGCAGCGTTGGTGGGGGGGACCCCTCCTACGAGCAGTACTTC	CSVGGGDPSYEQYF
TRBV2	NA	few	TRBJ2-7	TGTGCCAGCAGTGTACGTCCCTCGAGATCCGAGCAGTACTTC	CASSVRPSRSEQYF
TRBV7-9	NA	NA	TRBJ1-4	TGTGCCAGCAGCTTAGTAGGATCTCCAGGGGAAGAAAAACTGTTTTTT	CASSLVGSPGEEKLFF
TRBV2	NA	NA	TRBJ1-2	TGTGCCAGCAGAGCGGACGGAAATAGAGGTGGCTACACCTTC	CASRADGNRGGYTF
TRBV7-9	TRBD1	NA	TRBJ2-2	TGTGCCAGCAGCTTATCAGGGGGCGCTTCGGGCGGGGAGCTGTTTTTT	CASSLSGGASGGELFF
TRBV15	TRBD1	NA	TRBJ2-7	TGTGCCACCAGCAGACGACAGGGATCCTACGAGCAGTACTTC	CATSRRQGSYEQYF
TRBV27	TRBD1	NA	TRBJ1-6	TGTGCCAGCAGCCTCACATCGGGACAGGGCACACCCCTCCACTTT	CASSLTSGQGTPLHF
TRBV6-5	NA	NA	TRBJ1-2	TGTGCCAGCAGTACAGGTGAAGGTGACTATGGCTACACCTTC	CASSTGEGDYGYTF
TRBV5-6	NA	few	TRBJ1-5	TGTGCCAGCAGCTTTGGGGGGACTCAGCCCCAGCATTTT	CASSFGGTQPQHF
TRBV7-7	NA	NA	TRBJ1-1	TGTGCCAGCAGCCTCGGACAGAATACTGAAGCTTTCTTT	CASSLGQNTEAFF